The text below deals with one T cell receptor beta chain. What it binds is not known. Both 60 Vbeta primers and 13 Jbeta primers went into the PCR. In the source study's methods: Later analysis identified approximately 80 million unique TCR beta chains, around 10 million shared. Only in-frame clones appear in the TCRdb table, and some are missing; sequencing was by immunoSEQ multiplex PCR. D and trimming come from the DNA, and the V and J calls and clone size come from that table. The sample lists roughly 160,000 clones, 80% to 85% occurring once. From germline, CDR1 is MNHNS and CDR2 SASEGT. This CDR3 has 14 amino acids. V lost 6 bases and J 5 bases, leaving 14 bases between the germline ends. The record originates from a study of cytomegalovirus exposure and HLA in healthy donors. Study at large: An earlier analysis identified 117 million unique TCR beta sequences in about 180 million T cells.

Findings of the study overall: According to an earlier analysis, most TCR beta V segments yielded productive rearrangements about 90% or about 30% of the time.

V gene TRBV6-1 combines with J gene TRBJ1-5; D call uncertain. The sequence came from a male donor in good health and CMV-seronegative. Sequencing was carried out using PBMCs. In DNA, the CDR3 is TGTGCCAGCAGCCCGCCCGGGGTCGATCAGCCCCAGCATTTT. As protein: CASSPPGVDQPQHF.